The 11 T cell receptor beta chains given below trace back to one sample, sequenced in a study of T-cell reconstitution after alpha-beta-depleted transplantation in children. Using unique molecular identifiers, the investigators prepared the TCRbeta library. TCRdb re-derived calls from the PCR reads in MiXCR, one entry per CDR3 protein. Here the sample spans around 800,000 distinct CDR3 sequences, roughly 15% being singletons. The input for sequencing was PBMCs, mostly from graft donor cells, taken 360 days after TCRalphabeta/CD19-depleted stem cell transplant. Receptors were obtained from a male patient younger than 18 who had a stem cell transplant for acute lymphoblastic leukemia, so the T cells may come from the graft donor.

This clonotype was recorded many times. Here the CDR3 reads CASSLAHQPQHF. In DNA, the CDR3 is TGTGCCAGCAGCTTAGCACATCAGCCCCAGCATTTT. V gene TRBV7-9 combines with J gene TRBJ1-5; D unresolved. The germline V and J ends were trimmed by 0 bases and 5 bases, with 2 bases remaining between them. The CDR3 runs 12 residues. Looked up from germline, CDR1 is SEHNR and CDR2 is FQNEAQ (reference sequence).

With regard to this clonotype: Relative to the germline gene, one junction end is altered; a read error may explain this. The rearrangement joins TRBV6-5 to TRBJ2-7; 9 nucleotides align to TRBD1. This CDR3 contains 16 residues. The V gene's germline CDR1 is MNHEY and CDR2 SVGAGI. The DNA of the CDR3 is TGTGCCAGCAGCTACTCCGTTCCGGGACAGGGCTACGAGCAGTACTTC. Translation: CASSYSVPGQGYEQYF.

Many counts were recorded for this clonotype. The chain employs TRBV7-6 and TRBJ2-1; 14 bases fit TRBD2. The CDR3 has 18 residues. V shed 6 bases and J 1 base; nucleotides not matched to a gene: 8. Germline assignment: CDR1 SGHVS and CDR2 FNYEAQ. Here the CDR3 DNA reads TGTGCCAGCAGTATCGGGACTAGCGGGAGCAGGTCCTACAATGAGCAGTTCTTC. It encodes CASSIGTSGSRSYNEQFF.

This chain connects TRBV5-1 to TRBJ2-1; TRBD2 matches 14 bases. Germline V gene data show CDR1 as SGHRS and CDR2 as YFSETQ. The trim removed 4 bases at V and 8 bases at J, leaving 11 bases unmatched. This CDR3 is built from 17 residues. The CDR3: CASSNRRLAGGLDEQFF. CDR3 DNA sequence: TGCGCCAGCAGCAACCGGCGACTAGCGGGAGGGTTGGATGAGCAGTTCTTC.

The J gene is TRBJ2-3, the V gene TRBV7-2, with 8 bases lining up with TRBD2. The V segment lost 5 bases and the J segment 4 bases; nucleotides outside the gene matches: 11. This CDR3 has 16 amino acids. CDR1 is SGHTA and CDR2 is FQGNSA in the germline V gene. The chain's CDR3 is CASSPGIAGRSDTQYF. The DNA of the CDR3 is TGTGCCAGCAGCCCCGGGATAGCGGGACGGTCAGATACGCAGTATTTT.

The V gene is TRBV6-5, the J gene TRBJ2-7, with no clear D. Between the trimmed V and J ends, which lost 3 bases and 4 bases, there was a span of 16 bases. The CDR3 consists of 15 residues. Germline V lookup: CDR1 MNHEY, CDR2 SVGAGI. CDR3 sequence reads: CASSYLFGSDYEQYF. In nucleotides, the CDR3 is TGTGCCAGCAGTTATTTATTCGGCTCGGATTACGAGCAGTACTTC.

The V and J genes are TRBV12-3 or TRBV12-4 and TRBJ1-1; D is possibly TRBD1 (5 bases). CDR3 length equals 13 residues. V lost 6 bases and J lost 7, with 15 bases in between. CDR3 residues: CASRLQVTVEAFF. The CDR3 DNA is TGTGCCAGCAGGCTACAGGTTACGGTTGAAGCTTTCTTT.

This clonotype has more than one count but fewer than ten. V and J are TRBV12-3 or TRBV12-4 and TRBJ2-7, with 11 bases aligning to TRBD2. After removal of 4 bases from V and 2 bases from J, the junction contained 7 bases not matched to a gene. This CDR3 region has 16 residues. CDR3 nucleotide sequence: TGTGCCAGCAGTTCCTATAGCGGGAGGGCCCCCTACGAGCAGTACTTC. It encodes CASSSYSGRAPYEQYF.

The V gene is TRBV5-1, the J gene TRBJ2-2; TRBD1 agrees at 8 bases. Germline V gene sequence: CDR1 SGHRS, CDR2 YFSETQ. The CDR3 has 16 residues. Trimming cost V 6 bases and J 0 bases; bases outside gene matches: 7. The CDR3, as DNA: TGCGCCAGCACCCCGACAGGGGACGCGAACACCGGGGAGCTGTTTTTT. Residues: CASTPTGDANTGELFF.

V gene TRBV5-1 combines with J gene TRBJ2-2; D is uncertain. The germline V gene has CDR1 SGHRS and CDR2 YFSETQ. Trimming cost V 0 bases and J 6 bases, with 9 bases left between them. The CDR3 contains 14 residues. CDR3 in amino acids: CASSLGPEPGELFF. The DNA for the CDR3 is TGCGCCAGCAGCTTGGGGCCAGAACCCGGGGAGCTGTTTTTT.

The table lists this clonotype with a few counts. The chain carries TRBV7-9 and TRBJ2-7, with 10 nucleotides matching TRBD1. Germline loops: CDR1 SEHNR, CDR2 FQNEAQ (reference sequence). V was pared by 5 bases and J by 4 bases, with 5 bases of the junction left unmatched. CDR3 length equals 14 residues. CDR3 residues: CASSPDRGRYEQYF. CDR3 bases: TGTGCCAGCAGCCCTGACAGGGGGCGGTACGAGCAGTACTTC.